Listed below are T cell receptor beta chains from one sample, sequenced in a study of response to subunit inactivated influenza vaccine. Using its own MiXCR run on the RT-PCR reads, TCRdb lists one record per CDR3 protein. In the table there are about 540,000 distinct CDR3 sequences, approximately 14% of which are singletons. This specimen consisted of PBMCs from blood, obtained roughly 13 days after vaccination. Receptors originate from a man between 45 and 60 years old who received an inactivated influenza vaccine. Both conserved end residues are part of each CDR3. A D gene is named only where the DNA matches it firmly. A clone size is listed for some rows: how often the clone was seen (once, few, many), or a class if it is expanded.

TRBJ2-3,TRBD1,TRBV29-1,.,TGCAGCGTCAAACGGACAGGGGGCGCAACAGATACGCAGTATTTT,CSVKRTGGATDTQYF
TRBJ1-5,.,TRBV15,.,TGTGCCACCAGCAGAGCCCCAAGCAATCAGCCCCAGCATTTT,CATSRAPSNQPQHF
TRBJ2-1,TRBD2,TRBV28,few,TGTGCCAGCGGGGGGGGATGGGATGAGCAGTTCTTC,CASGGGWDEQFF
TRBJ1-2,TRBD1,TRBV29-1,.,TGCAGCGTCTCCCGGGACAGATCAACTTATGGCTACACCTTC,CSVSRDRSTYGYTF
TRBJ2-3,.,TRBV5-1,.,TGCGCCAGCAGCAGGGACCATTCCACAGATACGCAGTATTTT,CASSRDHSTDTQYF
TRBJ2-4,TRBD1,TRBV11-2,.,TGTGCCAGCAGCTTAGAGCCCAGGGGGCGCGGGAACATTCAGTACTTC,CASSLEPRGRGNIQYF
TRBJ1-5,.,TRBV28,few,TGTGCCAGCAGTTTCTACAGGCGCAATCAGCCCCAGCATTTT,CASSFYRRNQPQHF
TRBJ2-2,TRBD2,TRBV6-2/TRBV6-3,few,TGTGCCAGCAGTTACGGGGGACTAGCGGCCGGGGAGCTGTTTTTT,CASSYGGLAAGELFF
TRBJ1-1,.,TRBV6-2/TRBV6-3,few,TGTGCCAGCAGTTGGGGGACCACTGAAGCTTTCTTT,CASSWGTTEAFF
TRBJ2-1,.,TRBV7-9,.,TGTGCCAGCAGCTTACCACTCAGGGATGAGCAGTTCTTC,CASSLPLRDEQFF
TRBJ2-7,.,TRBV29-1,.,TGCAGCGTGGGGGGCGAGCTAGCGGACGAGCAGTACTTC,CSVGGELADEQYF
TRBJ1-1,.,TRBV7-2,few,TGTGCCAGCAGCTGGAAGGGGGGGAACACTGAAGCTTTCTTT,CASSWKGGNTEAFF